This entry lists 4 T cell receptor beta chains sequenced from one sample in a study of T cells in Graves' hyperthyroidism and ophthalmopathy (dated by TCRdb to between 2019 and 2020). Library creation used multiplex PCR. The sample was run on an Illumina HiSeq 2000. Amplification of TCR beta CDR3 regions was carried out from RNA transcripts. The TCR CDR3 was subjected to a first round of RT-PCR using the HTBI primer set and the Qiagen OneStep RT-PCR kit. Using fastp trimming at Q25 and MiXCR clonotype assembly, TCRdb reanalyzed the public sequencing data and kept in-frame beta chains. Under each unique CDR3 protein, matching rows form one entry showing the most common genes and DNA. The sample table contains some 600,000 distinct CDR3 sequences; only one count was recorded for approximately 44% of them. Together, the top ten hold about 7.8% of the sample. Input material: peripheral blood or thyroid tissue (not recorded which). The receptors stem from a woman aged 18 to 35 with Graves' hyperthyroidism. Donor details come from another sample of the same person, matched by shared clones.

The V call is TRBV10-3, the J call TRBJ2-2; 10 bases are shared with TRBD1. In germline, CDR1 is ENHRY, CDR2 SYGVKD. CDR3 size: 15 residues. V shed 4 bases and J 7 bases; nucleotides not matched to a gene: 6. In DNA form, the CDR3 reads TGTGCCATCAGTGTTGACAGGGGGCGAAGCGGGGAGCTGTTTTTT. Amino acid sequence: CAISVDRGRSGELFF.

V and J are TRBV6-5 and TRBJ1-4, with 9 bases aligning to TRBD1. Germline CDR1 is MNHEY and CDR2 is SVGAGI. The CDR3 length is 14 residues. Losses at the gene ends were 5 bases for V and 12 bases for J; bases not matched to a gene: 10. The CDR3 region has the DNA TGTGCCAGCAGTCGGGGGACAGGGAGGACGGAACTGTTTTTT. Its translation is CASSRGTGRTELFF.

The chain links TRBV25-1 to TRBJ2-2; 11 nucleotides line up with TRBD2. CDR1 MGHDK and CDR2 SYGVNS come from the germline V gene. This CDR3 has 17 residues. The V and J ends lost 7 bases and 5 bases, in that order; junction bases with no gene match: 12. The CDR3 loop is CASTPIAGGLGTGELFF. The CDR3 nucleotides are TGTGCCAGCACCCCCATAGCGGGAGGGCTGGGAACCGGGGAGCTGTTTTTT. Complete variable domain (other parts from reference TRBV25-1 and TRBJ2-2): EADIYQTPRYLVIGTGKKITLECSQTMGHDKMYWYQQDPGMELHLIHYSYGVNSTEKGDLSSESTVSRIRTEHFPLTLESARPSHTSQYLCASTPIAGGLGTGELFFGEGSRLTVL.

This clonotype appeared many times. V and J are TRBV7-8 and TRBJ1-6; 7 nucleotides line up with TRBD1. Trimming took 3 bases from V and 10 from J; bases not matched to a gene: 3. Germline lookup yields CDR1 SGHVS and CDR2 FQNEAQ. This CDR3 is 13 amino acids long. The CDR3 is CASSLTGYSPLHF. Here the CDR3 DNA reads TGTGCCAGCAGCTTGACAGGGTACTCACCCCTCCACTTT.